This entry describes one T cell receptor (beta chain). This entry is derived from a study of shared clonotypes between healthy human individuals. Using immunoSEQ multiplex PCR, the repertoire was profiled, and TCRdb retains in-frame clones only, with some absent. In the table there are fewer than 700,000 clones, around 80% of which are singletons. V was trimmed by 3 bases and J by 0 bases, leaving 11 bases between them. CDR3 length: 15 residues. CDR1 is MDHEN, CDR2 SYDVKM, per germline. Material for sequencing was PBMCs. This chain links TRBV28 with TRBJ1-1; no firm D call. The source of this sequence is a woman aged 40 to 55 in good health. Some clones in this sample may be carry-over from other donors' samples. The CDR3, as DNA: TGTGCCAGCAGTTTGCACGGTTCCATGAACACTGAAGCTTTCTTT. Its protein product is CASSLHGSMNTEAFF.